This entry is about one T cell receptor (beta chain). Antigen specificity is unknown. The entry originates in a study of cytomegalovirus exposure and HLA in healthy donors. Study conclusions and caveats: The classifier reportedly diagnosed cytomegalovirus status with high sensitivity and specificity.

13 Jbeta primers and 60 Vbeta primers were used for the PCR. TCRdb's copy holds only in-frame clones and misses some; the assay was immunoSEQ multiplex PCR. Among under 90,000 clones listed, approximately 80% were seen once. The CDR3 is 15 residues long. Germline-derived CDR1 and CDR2 are MNHNS and SASEGT. The V end lost 3 bases, the J end lost 4 bases, and 15 bases lay between the germline ends. This chain connects TRBV6-1 to TRBJ1-2; D is unresolved. Material for sequencing was PBMCs. The clonotype comes from a man aged 35-49 years in good health and CMV-seronegative. The CDR3 is CASSDIGGTSYGYTF. The CDR3 DNA sequence: TGTGCCAGCAGTGACATAGGAGGTACGAGCTATGGCTACACCTTC.